Below, 3 T cell receptor beta chains from the same sample are listed, as sequenced in a study of T cell changes during pregnancy in multiple sclerosis. The method was immunoSEQ multiplex PCR; TCRdb's version includes in-frame clones alone and lacks a portion of them. The repertoire holds approximately 51,000 clones, 93% seen once, with around 2% in the top ten. Sequencing was performed on peripheral blood, taken in the second trimester of pregnancy. These receptors originate from a female donor with multiple sclerosis, enrolled in a pregnancy study.

CDR3 DNA sequence: TGTGCCAGCAGCTTAGTATCTGGGACTACCAGGAACAATGAGCAGTTCTTC. Translation gives CASSLVSGTTRNNEQFF. V and J are TRBV11-2 and TRBJ2-1; TRBD2 agrees at 7 bases. J gave up 5 bases and V 1 base, and 11 bases lay outside the gene matches. Looked up from germline, CDR1 is SGHAT and CDR2 is FQNNGV. There are 17 residues in the CDR3. Combining the CDR3 with reference TRBV11-2 and TRBJ2-1 gives the whole variable domain EAGVAQSPRYKIIEKRQSVAFWCNPISGHATLYWYQQILGQGPKLLIQFQNNGVVDDSQLPKDRFSAERLKGVDSTLKIQPAKLEDSAVYLCASSLVSGTTRNNEQFFGPGTRLTVL.

The chain employs TRBV28 and TRBJ1-2, with D possibly matching TRBD1 (6 bases). The germline CDR1 and CDR2 sequences are MDHEN and SYDVKM. V lost 3 bases and J lost 6, with 11 bases in between. This CDR3 has 13 amino acids. The CDR3 reads CASSFYRANGYTF. The CDR3 DNA reads TGTGCCAGCAGTTTTTACAGGGCTAATGGCTACACCTTC.

The gene calls are TRBV19 and TRBJ1-5; D unresolved. Trimming took 5 bases from V and 3 from J, leaving 14 bases between them. Germline loops: CDR1 LNHDA, CDR2 SQIVND (reference sequence). The CDR3 is 15 residues long. The CDR3 DNA reads as TGTGCCAGTAGTTCCCGGGGAGGGTTCAATCAGCCCCAGCATTTT. It is translated as CASSSRGGFNQPQHF.